This passage covers 24 T cell receptor beta chains from one sample sequenced in a study of T cell responses to AZD1222 COVID-19 vaccine. Sequenced by immunoSEQ multiplex PCR; TCRdb stores in-frame clones only, minus some. This table has 55,000 to 80,000 clones, roughly 89% appearing once. The sample was peripheral blood, taken on day 0 of AZD1222 vaccination. Source of these receptors: an adult in good health.

This clone was counted once. The chain has TRBV9 and TRBJ1-2, with a possible D match to TRBD1 (6 bases). Germline CDR1 reads SGDLS; CDR2 reads YYNGEE. Trimming stripped 0 bases from V and 4 bases from J, with 16 bases between. The CDR3 runs to 16 residues. The CDR3 region has the DNA TGTGCCAGCAGCGTAGTAGCTACAGGGTCTCCCTATGGCTACACCTTC. Its protein is CASSVVATGSPYGYTF.

The rearrangement uses TRBV19 and TRBJ1-2; no clear D. The V and J ends lost 2 bases and 5 bases respectively, with 15 bases between them. Germline V gene data show CDR1 as LNHDA and CDR2 as SQIVND (reference sequence). The length of the CDR3 is 15 residues. The CDR3 spells CASSILPRPPYGYTF. The CDR3 DNA sequence: TGTGCCAGTAGTATATTACCGCGACCGCCGTATGGCTACACCTTC.

The chain has TRBV12-5 and TRBJ1-1, with D unclear. CDR3 length: 12 residues. V lost 2 bases to trimming and J lost 8 bases, with 9 bases between them. Germline CDR1 is LGHNT and CDR2 is FRNRAP. The DNA of the CDR3 is TGTGCTAGTGGTTTGACGGCAGCCGAAGCTTTCTTT. It yields the protein CASGLTAAEAFF.

The rearrangement uses TRBV3-1 (or the pseudogene TRBV3-2) and TRBJ1-2, with D uncertain. V was cut by 1 base and J by 1 base, with 16 bases left in between. The germline CDR1 and CDR2 sequences are LGHDT and YNNKEL (reference sequence). The CDR3 consists of 17 residues. The DNA of the CDR3 is TGTGCCAGCAGCCAAGTCCTTTCGGCAGCCCTTAACTATGGCTACACCTTC. Its translation is CASSQVLSAALNYGYTF.

This chain links TRBV7-9 with TRBJ1-3; D gene ambiguous. The CDR3 totals 14 residues. Per the germline V gene, CDR1 is SEHNR and CDR2 is FQNEAQ (reference sequence). V dropped 5 bases and J dropped 2 bases, with 10 bases sitting between them. CDR3 coding DNA: TGTGCCAGCAGCGCAGGATTCACTGGAAACACCATATATTTT. This codes for CASSAGFTGNTIYF.

The chain is built from TRBV4-2 and TRBJ1-5; TRBD1 aligns across 7 bases. The CDR3 spans 15 residues. V was clipped by 3 bases and J by 5 bases; unmatched bases: 7. The germline V gene has CDR1 LGHNA and CDR2 YNFKEQ. In DNA, the CDR3 is TGTGCCAGCAGCCAGCAGGGGGGCTCAGATCAGCCCCAGCATTTT. This codes for CASSQQGGSDQPQHF.

The chain carries TRBV7-2 and TRBJ1-2; 12 nucleotides align to TRBD1. The CDR3 contains 14 residues. Germline values: CDR1 SGHTA, CDR2 FQGNSA. Trimming at V came to 3 bases and at J to 4 bases, leaving 0 bases not matched to a gene. The CDR3 protein is CASSLGQGAYGYTF. CDR3 nucleotides: TGTGCCAGCAGCTTGGGACAGGGGGCCTATGGCTACACCTTC. The entire variable domain, with the rest obtained from reference TRBV7-2 and TRBJ1-2, is as follows: GAGVSQSPSNKVTEKGKDVELRCDPISGHTALYWYRQSLGQGLEFLIYFQGNSAPDKSGLPSDRFSAERTGGSVSTLTIQRTQQEDSAVYLCASSLGQGAYGYTFGSGTRLTVV.

This clone appeared a single time. The chain links TRBV5-1 to TRBJ1-2, with D unresolved. Germline V CDR1 and CDR2: SGHRS, YFSETQ. V shed 4 bases and J shed 8 bases, with 15 bases lying between them. This CDR3 is 13 amino acids long. CDR3 sequence: CASSPDGVRGYTF. The CDR3 nucleotides are TGCGCCAGCAGCCCGGACGGGGTCAGAGGCTACACCTTC.

The rearrangement joins TRBV19 to TRBJ1-2, with TRBD1 as a possible D gene (5 bases). The V gene lost 10 bases and the J gene lost 4 bases, with 10 bases spanning the gap. Germline CDR1 is LNHDA and CDR2 is SQIVND (reference sequence). The CDR3 contains 11 residues. CDR3 bases: TGTGCCACCAGGGAACGCTATGGCTACACCTTC. It is translated as CATRERYGYTF.

This chain joins TRBV5-6 and TRBJ2-1, with TRBD2 identical over 13 bases. V was clipped by 2 bases and J by 8 bases; unmatched bases: 4. Looked up from germline, CDR1 is SGHDT and CDR2 is YYEEEE. CDR3 length: 15 residues. For the CDR3, the DNA is TGTGCCAGCAGCTTCGGACTAGCGGGGGCATATGAGCAGTTCTTC. Protein: CASSFGLAGAYEQFF.

The V call is TRBV11-1, the J call TRBJ1-2, with 7 bases fitting TRBD1. The germline V gene has CDR1 SGHAT and CDR2 FQDESV (reference sequence). The CDR3 is 16 amino acids. The V and J ends lost 5 bases and 1 base, in that order; junction bases with no gene match: 10. The DNA for the CDR3 is TGTGCCAGCAGCAACCGGGACAGAAGCTTTAACTATGGCTACACCTTC. This gives the protein CASSNRDRSFNYGYTF.

The chain uses TRBV10-3 and TRBJ1-1; D might be TRBD1 (5 bases). This CDR3 is built from 15 residues. V lost 11 bases, J lost 3 bases, and 22 bases lay in between. Germline V CDR1 and CDR2: ENHRY, SYGVKD. DNA of the CDR3: TGTGCCGGGCGTGAAGCCCTAGGGGCGCACACTGAAGCTTTCTTT. As protein: CAGREALGAHTEAFF.

J is TRBJ2-7 and V is TRBV18, with 8 nucleotides matching TRBD1. J was trimmed by 0 bases and V by 5 bases; bases with no gene match: 6. The germline gives CDR1 KGHSH, CDR2 LQKENI. This CDR3 comprises 15 residues. CDR3 DNA: TGTGCCAGCTCATCCGGGACAGGAGTCTCCTACGAGCAGTACTTC. Its protein product is CASSSGTGVSYEQYF.

The sample holds one count of this clone. The CDR3 loop is CASSSGQGGGYTF. The CDR3, as DNA: TGTGCCAGCAGTTCCGGACAGGGGGGAGGCTACACCTTC. The chain uses TRBV28 and TRBJ1-2; 10 positions agree with TRBD1. The CDR3 extends over 13 amino acids. The J segment lost 8 bases and the V segment lost 4 bases, leaving 4 bases of the junction unmatched. CDR1 and CDR2 from the germline V gene are MDHEN and SYDVKM.

The chain joins TRBV28 to TRBJ1-3, with D possibly being TRBD1 (5 bases). The length of the CDR3 is 14 residues. Germline V lookup: CDR1 MDHEN, CDR2 SYDVKM. V was shortened by 4 bases and J by 1 base, with 8 bases between the two germline ends. This CDR3 reads CASSSTGSGNTIYF. The CDR3, as DNA: TGTGCCAGCAGTTCCACAGGTTCTGGAAACACCATATATTTT.

This clone was recorded a few times. The gene calls are TRBV28 and TRBJ2-6; D may be TRBD1 (5 bases). V lost 5 bases and J 2 bases, leaving 16 bases between the germline ends. Looked up from germline, CDR1 is MDHEN and CDR2 is SYDVKM. The CDR3 is made up of 17 amino acids. In nucleotides, the CDR3 is TGTGCCAGCAGTGGTAGGGGAATTAGAACTGGGGCCAACGTCCTGACTTTC. Amino acid sequence: CASSGRGIRTGANVLTF.

The J gene is TRBJ1-2, the V gene TRBV7-9; TRBD1 might be the D (6 bases). The CDR3 consists of 14 residues. From germline, CDR1 is SEHNR and CDR2 FQNEAQ (reference sequence). V was trimmed by 0 bases and J by 6 bases, leaving 11 bases between them. CDR3: CASSLAGGRNGYTF. The DNA of the CDR3 is TGTGCCAGCAGCTTAGCTGGGGGGCGGAATGGCTACACCTTC.

The chain combines TRBV13 with TRBJ1-6; D gene ambiguous. There are 17 residues in the CDR3. V lost 5 bases, J lost 0 bases, and 14 bases lay in between. CDR1 PRHDT and CDR2 FYEKMQ come from the germline V gene (reference sequence). The CDR3 DNA reads TGTGCCAGCAGCCCGCCGGGCCCAAGCTCCTATAATTCACCCCTCCACTTT. It encodes CASSPPGPSSYNSPLHF.

This CDR3 reads CASSYQPTGNTEAFF. The CDR3 DNA reads as TGCGCCAGCAGCTATCAGCCGACAGGGAACACTGAAGCTTTCTTT. The gene calls are TRBV5-1 and TRBJ1-1; TRBD1 is a possible D gene (6 bases). Germline values: CDR1 SGHRS, CDR2 YFSETQ. The CDR3 spans 15 residues. The germline V and J ends were trimmed by 3 bases and 1 base, with 13 bases remaining between them.

This rearrangement joins TRBV28 to TRBJ1-5, with D possibly matching TRBD1 (6 bases). The CDR3 is 15 residues long. Trimming cost V 6 bases and J 5 bases, with 17 bases left between them. CDR1 and CDR2 (germline): MDHEN, SYDVKM. This chain's CDR3 is CASSRQVHYYQPQHF. The CDR3 DNA is TGTGCCAGCAGCAGACAGGTCCACTACTATCAGCCCCAGCATTTT.

This sequence joins TRBV7-8 and TRBJ1-2, with TRBD1 identical over 8 bases. Trimming removed 0 bases from V and 4 bases from J; junction bases left unmatched: 10. The CDR3 spans 17 residues. CDR1 is SGHVS and CDR2 is FQNEAQ in the germline V gene. The CDR3 DNA sequence: TGTGCCAGCAGCTTAGCGCGTCAGGGGGCGCGTATCTATGGCTACACCTTC. Translation gives CASSLARQGARIYGYTF.

V gene TRBV6-2 or TRBV6-3 combines with J gene TRBJ2-3; perhaps TRBD2 as D (6 bases). Trimming pared 2 bases from V and 4 bases from J, leaving 16 bases between. The CDR3 has 16 amino acids. The V gene's germline CDR1 is MNHEY and CDR2 SVGEGT. The CDR3: CASSYLGGASADTQYF. The CDR3 DNA follows: TGTGCCAGCAGTTACCTCGGGGGAGCTAGCGCAGATACGCAGTATTTT.

The gene calls are TRBV23-1 and TRBJ1-5; a possible D gene is TRBD1 (5 bases). TRBV23-1 is given ORF status, its function remaining uncertain. Trimming cost V 4 bases and J 0 bases, with 25 bases left between them. The CDR3 is made up of 20 amino acids. The CDR3 DNA follows: TGCGCCAGCAGTCGAGAGGAAGTAGGGACCCTTCATCTTAGCAATCAGCCCCAGCATTTT. Its protein is CASSREEVGTLHLSNQPQHF.

The rearrangement joins TRBV29-1 to TRBJ1-1; D not certain. This CDR3 has 11 residues. Trimming left V 6 bases short and J 4 bases short, with 9 bases between. Germline CDR1 is SQVTM and CDR2 is ANQGSEA. CDR3 DNA: TGCAGCGTCCATGGGGTCACTGAAGCTTTCTTT. Protein: CSVHGVTEAFF.